This T cell receptor beta chain was retrieved from a study of blood T cells in healthy people across ages. Whole-study results and caveats: From one million sequenced T cells, diversity estimates were lower bounds. Changes in expanded clonotypes were possibly confounded, as the CMV status of donors was unknown.

A second roughly 6 to 12 cycle PCR used barcoded and J-beta primers. Each cDNA molecule, via a template-switch adaptor with 12 random nucleotides, was tagged. TCRdb re-called the 5' RACE reads through MiXCR, storing one row per CDR3 protein. Of some 790,000 distinct CDR3 sequences listed, under 35% are singletons. CDR1 SNHLY and CDR2 FYNNEI come from the germline V gene. This CDR3 is built from 16 residues. V lost 2 bases, J lost 11 bases, and 24 bases lay in between. Of note for this clonotype: Its target is not known.

The study recruited healthy Caucasian donors from Russia who were aged roughly 6 to 100. The sequencing sample was made of blood. The V gene is TRBV2, the J gene TRBJ2-5; D may be TRBD1 or TRBD2 (5 bases each). The TCR comes from a woman older than 75 in good health. The CDR3 reads CASSETSGTSAYAQYF. CDR3 nucleotides: TGTGCCAGCAGTGAAACATCAGGGACGAGCGCCTACGCGCAGTACTTC.